The text below deals with one T cell receptor beta chain. The antigen remains undetermined. The sample originates from a study of cytomegalovirus exposure and HLA in healthy donors. These donors counted as nominally healthy when sampled, but unrecorded immune exposures were likely. Per the germline V gene, CDR1 is WNHNN and CDR2 is SYGVQD (reference sequence). This CDR3 is built from 12 residues. The V end was cut by 4 bases, the J end by 2 bases, with 6 bases between. PCR was performed using 60 Vbeta and 13 Jbeta primers. The repertoire was sequenced with immunoSEQ multiplex PCR; TCRdb's copy has only in-frame clones and lacks some. The sample has 70,000 to 85,000 clones, roughly 70% seen once. Study-level findings and limits: In vitro testing confirmed three CMV-associated chains as specific for CMV antigens. The productive fraction for most TCR beta V segments was about 87% or about 30% in an earlier analysis.

This clonotype was sampled from a man aged 35-49 years in good health and CMV-seropositive. This chain links TRBV10-1 with TRBJ2-7; possible D gene TRBD2, 5 bases. The source material was PBMCs. The DNA of the CDR3 is TGCGCCAGCAGTGGGGAGACCTACGAGCAGTACTTC. Residues: CASSGETYEQYF.